The present T cell receptor (beta chain) was sequenced within a study of regulatory T cells in long-lasting Graves disease. This CDR3 region has 15 residues. After removal of 1 base from V and 5 bases from J, the junction contained 6 bases not matched to a gene. CDR1 and CDR2 (germline): MNHEY, SVGEGT. As concerns this clonotype: A single base separates this from a much larger clone, so it may be a read error.

iRepertoire HTBI primers and Arm-PCR of CDR3 regions built TCR beta libraries. TCRdb re-called the multiplex PCR reads through MiXCR, storing one row per CDR3 protein. Among about 470,000 distinct CDR3 sequences, about a fifth were seen once, and the ten largest hold roughly 8%. Regarding time point: persistent/refractory GD, antithyroid drugs over 5 years with positive TRAb. From RNA extracted from PBMCs, the TCR library was made. Source: peripheral blood mononuclear cells (PBMCs), taken when the disease was refractory, from a patient treated with antithyroid drugs. The J gene is TRBJ2-5, the V gene TRBV6-2 or TRBV6-3; 8 nucleotides match TRBD1. The source of this sequence is a female donor with Graves disease. The CDR3 loop is CASSYLVDRAETQYF. The CDR3 DNA reads as TGTGCCAGCAGTTACTTGGTGGACAGGGCGGAGACCCAGTACTTC.